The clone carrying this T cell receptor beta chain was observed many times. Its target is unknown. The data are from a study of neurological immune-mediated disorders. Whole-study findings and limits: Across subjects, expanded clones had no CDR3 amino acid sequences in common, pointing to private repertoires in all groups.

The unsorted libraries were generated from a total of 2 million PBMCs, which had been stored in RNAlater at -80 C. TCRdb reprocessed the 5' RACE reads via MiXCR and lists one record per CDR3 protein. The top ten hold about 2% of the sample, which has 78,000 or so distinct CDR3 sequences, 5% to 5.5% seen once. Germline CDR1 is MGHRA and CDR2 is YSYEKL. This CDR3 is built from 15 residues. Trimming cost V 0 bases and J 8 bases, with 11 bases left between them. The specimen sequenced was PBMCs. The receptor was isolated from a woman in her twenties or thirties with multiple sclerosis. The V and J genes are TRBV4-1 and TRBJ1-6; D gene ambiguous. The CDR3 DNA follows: TGCGCCAGCAGCCAAGAGGGGTTGAACGATTCACCCCTCCACTTT. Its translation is CASSQEGLNDSPLHF.